This T cell receptor (beta chain) appears in the sequencing data of a study of Ad26.COV2.S vaccination and SARS-CoV-2 variants. Treatment here: approximately 18 received Ad26.COV2.S at low or high dose, single or two shots; 5 received placebo; per-sample allocation not given. Samples were taken on day 63 after the first vaccine or placebo injection. The ends lost 6 bases at V and 8 bases at J; junction bases unmatched: 10. This CDR3 has 17 residues. The germline V gene encodes CDR1 MDHEN and CDR2 SYDVKM. Data came from immunoSEQ multiplex PCR; TCRdb stores just in-frame clones and leaves some out. Of approximately 300,000 clones listed, around four fifths are singletons.

V gene TRBV28 combines with J gene TRBJ2-1, with 16 bases identical to TRBD2. The specimen was peripheral blood, collected in a trial of Ad26.COV2.S vaccine versus placebo. The origin of this receptor is a person between 18 and 65 years old who received the Ad26.COV2.S COVID-19 vaccine or a placebo. The CDR3 is CASRLGTSGGARDEQFF. DNA for the CDR3: TGTGCCAGCAGACTGGGGACTAGCGGGGGGGCCAGGGATGAGCAGTTCTTC.